Following are 30 T cell receptor beta chains from one sample sequenced in a study of somatic mutations in cytotoxic T cells in rheumatoid arthritis. TCRdb's copy holds only in-frame clones and misses some; the assay was immunoSEQ multiplex PCR. Of 20,000 or so clones in the sample, 85% were seen once. The sequencing sample was made of CD8+ T cells sorted from blood. These receptors originate from a woman aged 40 to 50 with rheumatoid arthritis.

This chain links TRBV9 with TRBJ1-2, with D possibly being TRBD1 (5 bases). The length of the CDR3 is 14 residues. The V and J ends lost 2 bases and 2 bases respectively, with 10 bases between them. In germline, CDR1 is SGDLS, CDR2 YYNGEE. The CDR3 is CASSVAGLNYGYTF. As DNA, the CDR3 is TGTGCCAGCAGCGTGGCAGGGCTGAACTATGGCTACACCTTC. Full variable domain (outside the CDR3, taken from reference TRBV9 and TRBJ1-2): DSGVTQTPKHLITATGQRVTLRCSPRSGDLSVYWYQQSLDQGLQFLIQYYNGEERAKGNILERFSAQQFPDLHSELNLSSLELGDSALYFCASSVAGLNYGYTFGSGTRLTVV.

J is TRBJ1-1 and V is TRBV5-6, with a tentative D call TRBD1 (5 bases). The germline CDR1 and CDR2 sequences are SGHDT and YYEEEE. This CDR3 is built from 15 residues. Deletions cut 0 bases from V and 6 bases from J, with 15 bases between. CDR3 sequence reads: CASSLGGGAGPEAFF. The CDR3 coding sequence is TGTGCCAGCAGCTTGGGGGGTGGGGCAGGACCTGAAGCTTTCTTT.

The chain employs TRBV12-1 and TRBJ2-7; the table gives TRBD1 as D, unverified against the DNA. TRBV12-1 is reported as a pseudogene. This CDR3 comprises 13 residues. This chain's CDR3 is CASPSDRDHEQYF. CDR3 nucleotides: TGTGCCAGCCCATCCGACAGGGACCACGAGCAGTACTTC.

This chain connects TRBV19 to TRBJ2-2; D unclear. From germline, CDR1 is LNHDA and CDR2 SQIVND (reference sequence). Deletions cut 5 bases from V and 3 bases from J, with 7 bases between. The CDR3 is made up of 13 amino acids. DNA for the CDR3: TGTGCCAGTAGTCCTTCCTACACCGGGGAGCTGTTTTTT. Its protein is CASSPSYTGELFF. Supplemented by reference TRBV19 and TRBJ2-2, the full variable domain reads DGGITQSPKYLFRKEGQNVTLSCEQNLNHDAMYWYRQDPGQGLRLIYYSQIVNDFQKGDIAEGYSVSREKKESFPLTVTSAQKNPTAFYLCASSPSYTGELFFGEGSRLTVL.

This clone was counted between two and nine times. This chain connects TRBV29-1 to TRBJ2-7; D is ambiguous. Germline V CDR1 and CDR2: SQVTM, ANQGSEA. V lost 1 base and J 2 bases, leaving 6 bases between the germline ends. The CDR3 runs to 12 residues. The DNA for the CDR3 is TGCAGCGTTGAAGTACAAACCTACGAGCAGTACTTC. Translation gives CSVEVQTYEQYF.

V gene TRBV4-2 combines with J gene TRBJ2-7; TRBD2 matches at 8 bases. The junction had 16 bases not matched to a gene; V was cut back by 8 bases and J by 4 bases. This CDR3 region has 16 residues. Per the germline V gene, CDR1 is LGHNA and CDR2 is YNFKEQ. CDR3 residues: CASRGGSREGHYEQYF. The CDR3 DNA is TGTGCCAGCCGGGGGGGCTCACGGGAGGGCCATTACGAGCAGTACTTC.

The rearrangement links TRBV4-1 to TRBJ2-7, with D possibly matching TRBD2 (5 bases). CDR3 size: 16 residues. Trimming left V 3 bases short and J 1 base short, with 16 bases between. Looked up from germline, CDR1 is MGHRA and CDR2 is YSYEKL. The CDR3 DNA follows: TGCGCCAGCAGCCAGAATACGGAGGATAATTCCTACGAGCAGTACTTC. Encoded protein: CASSQNTEDNSYEQYF.

In this sample, this clone turned up once. The gene calls are TRBV6-5 and TRBJ2-1; D is perhaps TRBD2 (5 bases). V lost 6 bases and J lost 6, with 15 bases in between. Germline assignment: CDR1 MNHEY and CDR2 SVGAGI. The CDR3 has 14 residues. The CDR3 spells CASSQEVGINEQFF. The CDR3 nucleotides read TGTGCCAGCAGCCAGGAGGTTGGGATCAATGAGCAGTTCTTC.

The J gene is TRBJ2-2, the V gene TRBV2; 7 nucleotides line up with TRBD2. J gave up 1 base and V 3 bases, and 11 bases lay outside the gene matches. The CDR3 spans 18 residues. The V gene's germline CDR1 is SNHLY and CDR2 FYNNEI. CDR3 in amino acids: CASSDPQRGMVNTGELFF. CDR3 bases: TGTGCCAGCAGTGACCCACAGCGGGGAATGGTGAACACCGGGGAGCTGTTTTTT.

With respect to this clone: At one of its ends the junction is not consistent with the germline gene, which may arise from a read error. Distinct nucleotide sequences in the sample also encode this CDR3. The chain has TRBV4-1 and TRBJ1-2; 8 bases are shared with TRBD1. From germline, CDR1 is MGHRA and CDR2 YSYEKL. This CDR3 is 15 amino acids long. The CDR3 DNA sequence: TGCGCCAGTAGCCATCCCGGGACAGGCCTCCTTGGCTACACCTTC. Translating it yields CASSHPGTGLLGYTF.

This chain uses TRBV18 with TRBJ1-4, with D possibly being TRBD1 (5 bases). CDR1 is KGHSH, CDR2 LQKENI, per germline. CDR3 length equals 14 residues. V was shortened by 3 bases and J by 8 bases, with 13 bases between the two germline ends. The CDR3 is CASSPLQGNEKLFF. CDR3 bases: TGTGCCAGCTCACCCCTCCAGGGTAACGAAAAACTGTTTTTT. The full variable domain, in which reference TRBV18 and TRBJ1-4 provide the parts outside the CDR3, is NAGVMQNPRHLVRRRGQEARLRCSPMKGHSHVYWYRQLPEEGLKFMVYLQKENIIDESGMPKERFSAEFPKEGPSILRIQQVVRGDSAAYFCASSPLQGNEKLFFGSGTQLSVL.

The chain uses TRBV27 and TRBJ2-7, with a tentative D call TRBD2 (7 bases). Trimming took off 3 bases at V and 5 bases at J, with 14 bases between the two ends. Germline V lookup: CDR1 MNHEY, CDR2 SMNVEV (reference sequence). This CDR3 is 14 amino acids long. The DNA for the CDR3 is TGTGCCAGCAGTTTGGGGGGGACACAGAACGAGCAGTACTTC. This translates into CASSLGGTQNEQYF.

The J gene is TRBJ2-5, the V gene TRBV5-1; TRBD1 matches at 7 bases. The junction had 14 bases not matched to a gene; V was cut back by 4 bases and J by 2 bases. Germline V gives CDR1 SGHRS, CDR2 YFSETQ. This CDR3 is 17 amino acids long. Here the CDR3 reads CASSVPRQGPPQETQYF. CDR3 in DNA: TGCGCCAGCAGCGTTCCTCGACAGGGCCCCCCACAAGAGACCCAGTACTTC.

V gene TRBV6-4 combines with J gene TRBJ2-5, with D tentatively TRBD1 (6 bases). Germline-derived CDR1 and CDR2 are MRHNA and SNTAGT. There are 14 residues in the CDR3. The V and J ends lost 4 bases and 4 bases respectively, with 13 bases between them. CDR3: CASSVPRGGETQYF. CDR3 sequence (DNA): TGTGCCAGCAGTGTCCCCCGAGGGGGAGAGACCCAGTACTTC.

This chain joins TRBV19 and TRBJ2-7, with a weak D call TRBD1 (5 bases). Germline V CDR1 and CDR2: LNHDA, SQIVND (reference sequence). The CDR3 runs 13 residues. V lost 9 bases and J lost 3, with 15 bases in between. Here the CDR3 reads CASQGQTLYEQYF. CDR3 in DNA: TGTGCCAGCCAAGGACAAACACTCTACGAGCAGTACTTC.

The rearrangement uses TRBV5-1 and TRBJ1-1; D might be TRBD1 (6 bases). The CDR3 is made up of 15 amino acids. V was clipped by 0 bases and J by 3 bases, with 12 bases between them. Germline V gene sequence: CDR1 SGHRS, CDR2 YFSETQ. This chain's CDR3 is CASSLGQASHTEAFF. CDR3 coding DNA: TGCGCCAGCAGCTTGGGACAGGCAAGTCACACTGAAGCTTTCTTT.

This clone is termed large. V is TRBV7-8 and J is TRBJ1-5; D gene ambiguous. The V gene's germline CDR1 is SGHVS and CDR2 FQNEAQ. With 1 base removed from V and 3 bases from J, the gap between germline ends came to 10 bases. This CDR3 comprises 15 residues. For the CDR3, the DNA is TGTGCCAGCAGCTTAGACAGTTTTGTCAATCAGCCCCAGCATTTT. Protein: CASSLDSFVNQPQHF.

CDR3 DNA: TGTGCCAGCAGTGAAGAGGGGATAGGGGCCAAAAACATTCAGTACTTC. Amino acid sequence: CASSEEGIGAKNIQYF. The rearrangement joins TRBV6-1 to TRBJ2-4; D may be TRBD1 (5 bases). Trimming removed 1 base at V and 1 base at J, with 11 bases between. The germline gives CDR1 MNHNS, CDR2 SASEGT. This CDR3 is built from 16 residues.

The J gene is TRBJ2-7, the V gene TRBV6-5; no definite D call. This CDR3 region has 13 residues. Per germline, CDR1 MNHEY and CDR2 SVGAGI. V gave up 8 bases and J gave up 1 base, with 12 bases separating them. CDR3 sequence: CASGPLGSYEQYF. CDR3 bases: TGTGCCAGCGGGCCACTTGGGTCCTACGAGCAGTACTTC.

In this sample, this clone is medium-sized. V and J are TRBV2 and TRBJ1-2; TRBD1 matches 10 bases. Per the germline V gene, CDR1 is SNHLY and CDR2 is FYNNEI. Trimming at V came to 10 bases and at J to 1 base, leaving 12 bases not matched to a gene. CDR3 length: 16 amino acids. The CDR3 sequence: CAISGTGVRFNYGYTF. CDR3 nucleotide sequence: TGTGCCATCTCCGGGACAGGGGTTCGGTTTAACTATGGCTACACCTTC.

The rearrangement joins TRBV7-9 to TRBJ1-2, with no clear D. Trimming shortened V by 2 bases and J by 7 bases, and 14 bases separated the two germline ends. Germline CDR1 SEHNR, CDR2 FQNEAQ (reference sequence). The CDR3 is 14 residues long. The CDR3 coding sequence is TGTGCCAGCAGCTTAATAGCGCCAGCGATTGGCTACACCTTC. Translating gives CASSLIAPAIGYTF. Together with reference TRBV7-9 and TRBJ1-2, the CDR3 gives the full variable domain: DTGVSQNPRHKITKRGQNVTFRCDPISEHNRLYWYRQTLGQGPEFLTYFQNEAQLEKSRLLSDRFSAERPKGSFSTLEIQRTEQGDSAMYLCASSLIAPAIGYTFGSGTRLTVV.

CDR3 sequence: CASAILAGTEQFF. The CDR3 bases are TGCGCCAGCGCCATTCTAGCGGGAACTGAGCAGTTCTTC. The chain couples TRBV4-1 to TRBJ2-1; 9 bases agree with TRBD2. The CDR3 totals 13 residues. Germline assignment: CDR1 MGHRA and CDR2 YSYEKL. Trimming cost V 8 bases and J 9 bases; bases outside gene matches: 8.

The chain carries TRBV13 and TRBJ2-4, with TRBD2 as a possible D gene (5 bases). Germline V CDR1 and CDR2: PRHDT, FYEKMQ (reference sequence). CDR3 length: 14 amino acids. V was cut by 5 bases and J by 0 bases, with 8 bases left in between. The CDR3 loop reads CASSTGLAKNIQYF. The CDR3 bases are TGTGCCAGCAGCACCGGACTAGCCAAAAACATTCAGTACTTC.

The chain combines TRBV7-8 with TRBJ1-1, with 7 nucleotides matching TRBD1. The CDR3 runs 15 residues. Germline trimming cut 2 bases from V and 4 bases from J; bases unmatched to any gene: 7. The germline V gene has CDR1 SGHVS and CDR2 FQNEAQ. The CDR3 DNA reads as TGTGCCAGCAGCTTACAGGGGGTTTCGGGCACTGAAGCTTTCTTT. It codes for CASSLQGVSGTEAFF.

CDR3 region: CASIDTIYF. As DNA, the CDR3 is TGTGCCAGCATAGATACCATATATTTT. This chain links TRBV14 with TRBJ1-3; unclear D gene. The CDR3 spans 9 residues. Trimming removed 7 bases at V and 10 bases at J, with 5 bases between. The germline gives CDR1 SGHDN, CDR2 FVKESK.

The chain links TRBV6-5 to TRBJ2-7; D remains unclear. Germline loops: CDR1 MNHEY, CDR2 SVGAGI. Trimming stripped 2 bases from V and 0 bases from J, with 8 bases between. This CDR3 has 14 residues. The CDR3 is CASSYGGFSYEQYF. CDR3 coding DNA: TGTGCCAGCAGTTACGGCGGTTTCTCCTACGAGCAGTACTTC.

The chain is built from TRBV10-2 and TRBJ2-7; D remains unclear. Germline V gene sequence: CDR1 WSHSY, CDR2 SAAADI. The CDR3 is 14 residues long. Trimming left V 3 bases short and J 2 bases short, with 11 bases between. The CDR3 DNA sequence: TGCGCCAGCAGTGACGAGTCAGGCCCCTACGAGCAGTACTTC. Encoded protein: CASSDESGPYEQYF.

This clone was observed a few times. This rearrangement joins TRBV27 to TRBJ1-4; D remains ambiguous. Between the trimmed V and J ends, which lost 5 bases and 6 bases, there was a span of 16 bases. The CDR3 is 15 amino acids. CDR1 is MNHEY and CDR2 is SMNVEV in the germline V gene (reference sequence). The CDR3, as DNA: TGTGCCAGCAGTGCCTGGGGAGGGTTGGATGAAAAACTGTTTTTT. Translation: CASSAWGGLDEKLFF.

V gene TRBV5-4 combines with J gene TRBJ2-5, with TRBD1 matching 7 bases. The J call may be wrong; the DNA end is better matched by TRBJ2-7. Germline V gene sequence: CDR1 SGHNT, CDR2 YYREEE (reference sequence). The CDR3 length is 13 residues. CDR3 sequence reads: CASSVGQDYEQYF. CDR3 nucleotides: TGTGCCAGCAGCGTAGGACAGGACTACGAGCAGTACTTC.

This clone came up once. This sequence joins TRBV19 and TRBJ2-5; weak D call: TRBD2 (5 bases). Between the trimmed V and J ends, which lost 1 base and 5 bases, there was a span of 11 bases. The germline gives CDR1 LNHDA, CDR2 SQIVND (reference sequence). The CDR3 is made up of 14 amino acids. The CDR3 bases are TGTGCCAGTAGTATAGCAGAGGGTGTGGAGACCCAGTACTTC. This encodes CASSIAEGVETQYF. Full variable domain (outside the CDR3, taken from reference TRBV19 and TRBJ2-5): DGGITQSPKYLFRKEGQNVTLSCEQNLNHDAMYWYRQDPGQGLRLIYYSQIVNDFQKGDIAEGYSVSREKKESFPLTVTSAQKNPTAFYLCASSIAEGVETQYFGPGTRLLVL.